This entry concerns a single T cell receptor beta chain. Sequencing was performed with immunoSEQ multiplex PCR; in TCRdb, only in-frame clones are kept and a portion is missing. The table has 98,000 or so clones, roughly two thirds seen once. J gave up 9 bases and V 4 bases, and 7 bases lay outside the gene matches. The CDR3 totals 15 residues. Germline CDR1 reads SGHRS; CDR2 reads YFSETQ. This record belongs to a study of shared clonotypes between healthy human individuals. What was sequenced was memory CD8+ T cells sorted from blood. Sample subset: CD45RO+ cells pooled with CCR7-negative TemRA cells. This rearrangement joins TRBV5-1 to TRBJ2-1; 13 bases are shared with TRBD2. This TCR came from a young woman in good health. Written as DNA, the CDR3 is TGCGCCAGCAGCACCGGGACTAGCGGGACAGGTGAGCAGTTCTTC. Its translation: CASSTGTSGTGEQFF.